Detailed here is one TCR beta chain. This entry is derived from a study of blood T cell repertoires in COVID-19. On the study more broadly: COVID-19 samples collected from the United States, Italy and Spain covered acute and convalescent phases. Sources were T cells, B-cell-depleted T cells, or PBMCs; the material itself was cDNA or gDNA.

Produced via immunoSEQ multiplex PCR; TCRdb's table is partial and in-frame only. The sample has around 81,000 clones; 88% are singletons. The receptor was isolated from a man in his 70s with acute or convalescent COVID-19. The sequenced sample consisted of peripheral blood.

The CDR3 region has the DNA TGTGCCAGCAGCCCATTCTCAGGGGGTTATGGCTACACCTTC. Residues: CASSPFSGGYGYTF. This chain joins TRBV28 and TRBJ1-2, with 7 positions matching TRBD1. Germline CDR1 reads MDHEN; CDR2 reads SYDVKM. The V and J ends lost 6 bases and 5 bases, in that order; junction bases with no gene match: 9. The CDR3 loop spans 14 amino acids.